What follows are 14 T cell receptor beta chains derived from one specimen sequenced in a study of T cell clonality in common variable immunodeficiency. The study, taken as a whole, reports: Reportedly, TCR beta sequences from common variable immunodeficiency showed fewer deletions and N-nucleotide insertions.

What these receptors recognize is not known. TCRdb keeps only in-frame clones here, not all; method: immunoSEQ multiplex PCR. In total the sample includes roughly 16,000 clones, none of them seen once. Sequenced input: peripheral blood mononuclear cells. These TCRs come from a human donor with common variable immunodeficiency.

This clone showed up just a few times. The read finishes 3 residues shy of the CDR3 end, and the germline J gene is used to complete it. The rearrangement links TRBV7-2 to TRBJ1-6, with D tentatively TRBD1 (5 bases). Trimming removed 0 bases at V and 6 bases at J, with 18 bases between. Germline V gene lookup returns CDR1 SGHTA and CDR2 FQGNSA. The CDR3 extends over 18 amino acids. The CDR3: CASSLARRQGTGNSPLHF. The DNA read from the CDR3 is TGTGCCAGCAGCTTAGCGCGTCGGCAGGGAACGGGTAATTCACCC.

This clone has just a few counts. Read sequence stops 3 residues before the CDR3 end, and the germline J gene provides the missing end. V is TRBV7-2 and J is TRBJ1-5; 8 bases map to TRBD1. Germline lookup yields CDR1 SGHTA and CDR2 FQGNSA. The CDR3 is 15 amino acids. The V gene end was trimmed by 2 bases and the J gene end by 6 bases; junction bases not matched to a gene: 6. Partial CDR3 DNA: TGTGCCAGCAGCTTACAGGGGGCGTTTGGTCAGCCC. Protein sequence: CASSLQGAFGQP. The entire CDR3 protein reads CASSLQGAFGQPQHF.

In this sample, this clone turned up a few times. Read coverage stops 3 residues before the CDR3 terminus; the germline J gene supplies the remainder. The rearrangement uses TRBV7-9 and TRBJ2-5; D is ambiguous. Germline CDR1 reads SEHNR; CDR2 reads FQNEAQ (reference sequence). This CDR3 region has 11 residues. The ends were cut back, 2 bases at V and 7 bases at J, with 5 bases in the middle. The CDR3 DNA, read in part, is TGTGCCAGCAGCTTAAGCGTGACC. It yields the protein CASSLSVT. The full CDR3 protein is CASSLSVTQYF.

This clone was picked up a small number of times. The read ends 3 residues before the CDR3 terminus; that terminus is restored from the germline J gene. The chain carries TRBV18 and TRBJ1-3; 8 nucleotides agree with TRBD1. CDR3 length equals 19 residues. The V segment lost 4 bases and the J segment 4 bases; nucleotides outside the gene matches: 18. CDR1 and CDR2 from the germline V gene are KGHSH and LQKENI. The CDR3 DNA, read in part, is TGTGCCAGCTCACTGTTGGGCGGGACAGGCCAATCGGCGGGAAACACC. It encodes CASSLLGGTGQSAGNT. The full CDR3 reads CASSLLGGTGQSAGNTIYF.

This clone was seen ten or more times. The CDR3 extends 3 residues past the end of the read, so its final part is completed from the germline J gene. The chain recombines TRBV28 with TRBJ2-7; D call uncertain. The germline V and J ends were trimmed by 3 bases and 2 bases, with 14 bases remaining between them. Germline-derived CDR1 and CDR2 are MDHEN and SYDVKM. The CDR3 contains 15 residues. The CDR3 reads CASSFRLTLAYEQYF. The CDR3 bases that were read are TGTGCCAGCAGTTTTAGACTGACCTTAGCCTACGAG. Variable domain in full (rest from reference TRBV28 and TRBJ2-7): DVKVTQSSRYLVKRTGEKVFLECVQDMDHENMFWYRQDPGLGLRLIYFSYDVKMKEKGDIPEGYSVSREKKERFSLILESASTNQTSMYLCASSFRLTLAYEQYFGPGTRLTVT.

This clone was seen at least ten times. CDR3 region: CAISGQGGYNEQFF. CDR3 DNA (partial): TGTGCCATTTCGGGACAGGGGGGTTACAATGAG. The chain uses TRBV19 and TRBJ2-1; 11 bases align to TRBD1. From the germline J gene comes the end of the CDR3, since the read stops 3 residues before it. Germline CDR1 and CDR2: LNHDA and SQIVND (reference sequence). J was trimmed by 4 bases and V by 10 bases; bases with no gene match: 6. This CDR3 has 14 amino acids.

On this clone: With the read ending 3 residues before the CDR3 end, the germline J gene is used to fill in that end. This chain connects TRBV18 to TRBJ2-7; 10 bases align to TRBD1. Germline V gene data show CDR1 as KGHSH and CDR2 as LQKENI. There are 14 residues in the CDR3. The junction had 6 bases not matched to a gene; V was cut back by 6 bases and J by 4 bases. CDR3: CASSLPGQGYEQYF. The DNA read from the CDR3 is TGTGCCAGCTCCCTACCGGGACAGGGGTACGAG.

This clone was observed a handful of times. The observed sequence ends 3 residues before the CDR3 terminus, with the missing tail filled in from the germline J gene. The V and J genes are TRBV6-2 or TRBV6-3 and TRBJ2-7; 9 bases line up with TRBD1. CDR3 length: 14 residues. V shed 6 bases, J shed 6 bases, and the junction held 9 bases outside the gene matches. The germline V gene has CDR1 MNHEY and CDR2 SVGEGT. The CDR3 spells CASSKQGARFEQYF. CDR3 bases read: TGTGCCAGCAGCAAACAGGGGGCGCGATTCGAG.

This clone has more than one count but fewer than ten. The read comes to an end 3 residues before the CDR3 does, leaving the germline J gene to fill in the end. This rearrangement joins TRBV7-8 to TRBJ2-7, with 8 bases identical to TRBD2. In germline, CDR1 is SGHVS, CDR2 FQNEAQ. The CDR3 has 18 amino acids. The ends lost 5 bases at V and 3 bases at J; junction bases unmatched: 18. The CDR3 region is CASSPVKGAGAVIYEQYF. The CDR3 DNA, read in part, is TGTGCCAGCAGCCCCGTTAAGGGAGCGGGGGCCGTTATCTACGAG.

About this clone itself: Read coverage stops 3 residues before the CDR3 terminus; the germline J gene supplies the remainder. The chain joins TRBV30 to TRBJ1-5, with 7 positions matching TRBD1. With 1 base clipped from V and 4 bases from J, the junction kept 7 bases outside the gene matches. CDR3 length equals 15 residues. Germline CDR1 reads GTSNPN; CDR2 reads SVGIG (reference sequence). The CDR3 reads CAWSARGQTNQPQHF. Partial CDR3 DNA: TGTGCCTGGAGTGCCCGGGGACAGACGAATCAGCCC.

As to this clone: The read comes to an end 3 residues before the CDR3 does, leaving the germline J gene to fill in the end. The chain employs TRBV11-1 and TRBJ1-4; D may be TRBD1 (5 bases). V lost 6 bases to trimming and J lost 7 bases, with 18 bases between them. From germline, CDR1 is SGHAT and CDR2 FQDESV (reference sequence). The CDR3 runs to 15 residues. The sequenced part of the CDR3 DNA is TGTGCCAGCAGTCAAGGGGATGCGCCGGGTGAAAAA. Its translation is CASSQGDAPGEK. The CDR3 in its entirety is CASSQGDAPGEKLFF.

Concerning this clone: The CDR3 goes on 3 residues after the read ends, and that part is filled in from the germline J gene. The chain uses TRBV6-1 and TRBJ1-1; D call uncertain. Trimming cost V 4 bases and J 1 base, with 10 bases left between them. The V gene's germline CDR1 is MNHNS and CDR2 SASEGT. This CDR3 has 14 amino acids. This CDR3 reads CASSARAGNTEAFF. The sequenced CDR3 bases are TGTGCCAGCAGTGCGAGGGCAGGGAACACTGAA.

This clone was seen ten or more times. The read is 3 residues too short to cover the CDR3 end, so that end is filled in from the germline J gene. The chain joins TRBV30 to TRBJ2-3; 8 nucleotides agree with TRBD2. Germline lookup yields CDR1 GTSNPN and CDR2 SVGIG (reference sequence). J gave up 5 bases and V 3 bases, and 22 bases lay outside the gene matches. The CDR3 extends over 19 amino acids. CDR3 protein: CAWSSRKPGLGLLGDTQYF. The covered CDR3 bases are TGTGCCTGGAGCTCGAGGAAGCCGGGACTAGGTTTATTGGGAGATACG.

This clone was recorded many times. The read ends 3 residues early relative to the CDR3; the germline J gene fills the gap. The rearrangement links TRBV19 to TRBJ2-7, with TRBD1 matching 12 bases. The ends lost 6 bases at V and 0 bases at J; junction bases unmatched: 9. The CDR3 spans 17 residues. CDR1 is LNHDA, CDR2 SQIVND, per germline (reference sequence). The CDR3 spells CASSRSGDRGPSYEQYF. Partial CDR3 DNA: TGTGCCAGTAGCAGATCTGGGGACAGGGGGCCCTCCTACGAG.